A single sample gave rise to the 15 T cell receptor beta chains below, sequenced in a study of blood T cell repertoires in COVID-19. Produced via immunoSEQ multiplex PCR; TCRdb's table is partial and in-frame only. Of some 170,000 clones listed, approximately 95% are singletons. The sequenced material came from peripheral blood. The origin of the receptors is a woman aged 55-69 years with COVID-19, enrolled during active disease.

This clone has more than one count but fewer than ten. The V gene is TRBV13, the J gene TRBJ1-2; the D gene is possibly TRBD1 (6 bases). Trimming removed 5 bases at V and 5 bases at J, with 21 bases between. CDR3 length: 16 amino acids. CDR1 PRHDT and CDR2 FYEKMQ come from the germline V gene (reference sequence). Here the CDR3 reads CASSVNRVPTLYGYTF. The CDR3 nucleotides read TGTGCCAGCAGCGTAAACAGGGTTCCCACACTTTATGGCTACACCTTC.

V is TRBV7-3 and J is TRBJ1-3; D perhaps matches TRBD1 (6 bases). The length of the CDR3 is 15 residues. Germline assignment: CDR1 SGHTA and CDR2 FQGTGA. V gave up 0 bases and J gave up 2 bases, with 8 bases separating them. CDR3 region: CASSLTPGAGNTIYF. CDR3 bases: TGTGCCAGCAGCTTAACGCCAGGGGCTGGAAACACCATATATTTT.

The chain couples TRBV9 to TRBJ2-1, with D perhaps TRBD2 (6 bases). The CDR3 spans 14 residues. Trimming cost V 5 bases and J 8 bases, with 17 bases left between them. The V gene's germline CDR1 is SGDLS and CDR2 YYNGEE. The CDR3 reads CASRRSGELDEQFF. The DNA of the CDR3 is TGTGCCAGCAGGCGTTCGGGGGAATTGGATGAGCAGTTCTTC.

V gene TRBV7-9 combines with J gene TRBJ1-4; unclear D gene. This CDR3 is 16 amino acids long. V was cut by 1 base and J by 0 bases, with 9 bases left in between. From germline, CDR1 is SEHNR and CDR2 FQNEAQ (reference sequence). CDR3 nucleotide sequence: TGTGCCAGCAGCTTAGATGGTACAGCAACTAATGAAAAACTGTTTTTT. Its translation: CASSLDGTATNEKLFF.

V and J are TRBV11-1 and TRBJ1-1, with no clear D. Germline lookup yields CDR1 SGHAT and CDR2 FQDESV (reference sequence). This CDR3 is 13 amino acids long. Trimming stripped 5 bases from V and 6 bases from J, with 13 bases between. The CDR3 nucleotides are TGTGCCAGCAGCCGGACTGGTGGACCTGAAGCTTTCTTT. Its translation is CASSRTGGPEAFF.

The gene calls are TRBV5-1 and TRBJ2-2; 7 bases map to TRBD1. Per the germline V gene, CDR1 is SGHRS and CDR2 is YFSETQ. The J segment lost 6 bases and the V segment lost 0 bases, leaving 2 bases of the junction unmatched. The CDR3 runs 14 residues. The CDR3 DNA follows: TGCGCCAGCAGCTTGGAAGGGGGCCCCGGGGAGCTGTTTTTT. Translation gives CASSLEGGPGELFF.

This chain connects TRBV4-2 to TRBJ1-2; TRBD1 is a possible D gene (5 bases). The V gene lost 8 bases and the J gene lost 6 bases, with 7 bases spanning the gap. The length of the CDR3 is 10 residues. Germline loops: CDR1 LGHNA, CDR2 YNFKEQ. CDR3 region: CASQGNGYTF. CDR3 in DNA: TGTGCCAGCCAGGGAAATGGCTACACCTTC.

V and J are TRBV6-5 and TRBJ1-1, with 7 bases that match TRBD1. The CDR3 is 13 residues long. J was trimmed by 4 bases and V by 2 bases; bases with no gene match: 1. Germline-derived CDR1 and CDR2 are MNHEY and SVGAGI. The CDR3 DNA reads as TGTGCCAGCAGTTACCGACAGGGCACTGAAGCTTTCTTT. Its protein product is CASSYRQGTEAFF.

The count of this clone is one. The genes are TRBV19 and TRBJ2-4, with 7 bases that match TRBD1. The CDR3 loop spans 15 amino acids. From germline, CDR1 is LNHDA and CDR2 SQIVND (reference sequence). Trimming removed 5 bases from V and 9 bases from J; junction bases left unmatched: 13. The DNA for the CDR3 is TGTGCCAGTAGTCCCCAAGGGGACAGCTATCGCATTCAGTACTTC. Translated: CASSPQGDSYRIQYF.

The rearrangement joins TRBV7-9 to TRBJ2-7, with D perhaps matching TRBD1 (6 bases). The germline V gene encodes CDR1 SEHNR and CDR2 FQNEAQ (reference sequence). The V end was cut by 1 base, the J end by 1 base, with 8 bases between. This CDR3 is built from 14 residues. In DNA form, the CDR3 reads TGTGCCAGCAGCTTAGAAGGGGGTTCCTACGAGCAGTACTTC. Encoded protein: CASSLEGGSYEQYF.

A remark on this clone: At one end the junction does not follow the germline gene, possibly because of a read error. The chain links TRBV30 to TRBJ1-2; 10 nucleotides match TRBD1. CDR1 and CDR2 (germline): GTSNPN, SVGIG (reference sequence). The CDR3 consists of 14 residues. For the CDR3, the DNA is TGTGCCTGGAGGCGGACAGGGGGTTTCTATGGCCACACCTTC. Residues: CAWRRTGGFYGHTF.

The chain couples TRBV19 to TRBJ2-7; a possible D gene is TRBD1 (5 bases). Trimming stripped 4 bases from V and 3 bases from J, with 10 bases between. The CDR3 spans 13 residues. Per the germline V gene, CDR1 is LNHDA and CDR2 is SQIVND (reference sequence). The CDR3 bases are TGTGCCAGTAGTACTCTCGACAGCTACGAGCAGTACTTC. Amino acid sequence: CASSTLDSYEQYF.

The chain is built from TRBV3-1 (or the pseudogene TRBV3-2) and TRBJ1-5; D not certain. The V and J ends lost 1 base and 4 bases respectively, with 5 bases between them. Germline V gives CDR1 LGHDT, CDR2 YNNKEL (reference sequence). CDR3 length: 13 amino acids. CDR3 in amino acids: CASSQAQNQPQHF. The CDR3 nucleotides read TGTGCCAGCAGCCAAGCTCAGAATCAGCCCCAGCATTTT.

The CDR3 DNA reads as TGTGCCAGCAGCGTGGACAGGGGGCTGGGGGAGCAGTACTTC. This gives the protein CASSVDRGLGEQYF. The chain has TRBV9 and TRBJ2-7; the match to TRBD1 covers 11 bases. Germline V gives CDR1 SGDLS, CDR2 YYNGEE. The CDR3 length is 14 residues. V lost 2 bases and J lost 7; bases outside the gene matches: 5.

The rearrangement joins TRBV19 to TRBJ1-1, with 10 positions matching TRBD1. Losses at the gene ends were 1 base for V and 4 bases for J; bases not matched to a gene: 3. CDR3 length: 15 amino acids. Germline V lookup: CDR1 LNHDA, CDR2 SQIVND (reference sequence). The CDR3 reads CASSIGQGASTEAFF. CDR3 DNA sequence: TGTGCCAGTAGTATAGGACAGGGGGCTAGCACTGAAGCTTTCTTT. The full variable domain, in which reference TRBV19 and TRBJ1-1 provide the parts outside the CDR3, is DGGITQSPKYLFRKEGQNVTLSCEQNLNHDAMYWYRQDPGQGLRLIYYSQIVNDFQKGDIAEGYSVSREKKESFPLTVTSAQKNPTAFYLCASSIGQGASTEAFFGQGTRLTVV.